The clone carrying this T cell receptor beta chain was counted a few times. No antigen is known for it. This sample is part of a study of beta chain features in type 1 diabetes. About the study: The patient and healthy donor groups were comparable for age, gender and cell yields. All samples together contributed 90 million to 130 million sorted cells for examination.

V lost 1 base to trimming and J lost 5 bases; unmatched junction nucleotides: 3. Per the germline V gene, CDR1 is SGHNT and CDR2 is YYREEE (reference sequence). The CDR3 has 14 residues. Expressed TCRB transcripts were sequenced because the entire RNA isolate underwent reverse transcription. Generated by immunoSEQ multiplex PCR, the TCRdb table keeps only in-frame clones and is missing some. The sample carries roughly 290,000 clones, 15% recorded once. Overall study findings and caveats: cDNA-based sequencing might over-represent cells highly expressing TCR. The similarity of naive, central memory and Treg TCRB repertoires appeared greater among patients than among healthy donors. Type 1 diabetes patients had TCRB CDR3s that were shorter (moderately but significantly so) in all four CD4+ subsets.

The sequence derives from a man younger than 35 with type 1 diabetes. This chain uses TRBV5-4 with TRBJ2-1; 7 bases map to TRBD1. The sequenced sample consisted of naive CD4+ T cells from blood. The CDR3 is CASSLITGDNEQFF. In DNA form, the CDR3 reads TGTGCCAGCAGCTTGATAACAGGGGACAATGAGCAGTTCTTC.